This record looks at one TCR beta chain sequence and its context. Sequencing sought depths of 1 in 200,000 to 1 in 1 million T cells. Measured with immunoSEQ multiplex PCR; TCRdb has only the in-frame clones, and not every one. The sample includes 52,000 or so clones, 75% to 90% seen only once; the top ten take roughly 20%. Trimming pared 0 bases from V and 4 bases from J, leaving 10 bases between. The CDR3 covers 15 residues. The germline V gene encodes CDR1 SGHRS and CDR2 YFSETQ. This specimen comes from a study of cytotoxic CD8 clonotypes in ibrutinib-treated CLL. Turning to the study itself: Response sampling occurred after a median 12 months of treatment (range 6 to 36).

This chain links TRBV5-1 with TRBJ1-4, with D perhaps matching TRBD1 (6 bases). This TCR was sampled from a human donor with chronic lymphocytic leukemia. The sample in question was PBMCs, obtained after 24 months of ibrutinib treatment. The CDR3 protein is CASSLAEGGNEKLFF. CDR3 bases: TGCGCCAGCAGCTTGGCCGAAGGGGGTAATGAAAAACTGTTTTTT.